Shown below are 26 T cell receptor beta chains from a single sample sequenced in a study of technical replicates of blood from a few donors. Profiled with immunoSEQ multiplex PCR; TCRdb holds only in-frame clones, not every one. Of about 61,000 clones listed, approximately 97% were seen once; the top ten hold about 0.19%. The sequenced sample consisted of T cells isolated from PBMCs. The receptors shown here come from a human donor in good health.

J is TRBJ1-5 and V is TRBV7-9, with a weak D call TRBD1 (5 bases). The length of the CDR3 is 14 residues. Germline V gives CDR1 SEHNR, CDR2 FQNEAQ (reference sequence). V shed 2 bases and J shed 6 bases, with 11 bases lying between them. Written as DNA, the CDR3 is TGTGCCAGCAGCTTATCGGAGGGGCTTCAGCCCCAGCATTTT. Protein product: CASSLSEGLQPQHF. Using reference TRBV7-9 and TRBJ1-5 for the parts outside the CDR3, the full variable domain is DTGVSQNPRHKITKRGQNVTFRCDPISEHNRLYWYRQTLGQGPEFLTYFQNEAQLEKSRLLSDRFSAERPKGSFSTLEIQRTEQGDSAMYLCASSLSEGLQPQHFGDGTRLSIL.

The genes are TRBV7-8 and TRBJ2-7, with 9 nucleotides matching TRBD1. This CDR3 is 14 amino acids long. J was trimmed by 0 bases and V by 5 bases; bases with no gene match: 2. Looked up from germline, CDR1 is SGHVS and CDR2 is FQNEAQ. This CDR3 is CASSGQGSSYEQYF. In DNA form, the CDR3 reads TGTGCCAGCAGCGGACAGGGGAGCTCCTACGAGCAGTACTTC.

Points on this clone: This specimen includes other DNA sequences encoding the same CDR3. The chain employs TRBV7-9 and TRBJ1-2; 11 positions match TRBD1. Germline CDR1 reads SEHNR; CDR2 reads FQNEAQ (reference sequence). The CDR3 covers 13 residues. J was trimmed by 6 bases and V by 3 bases; bases with no gene match: 0. Written as DNA, the CDR3 is TGTGCCAGCAGCTTGGGACAGGGGGATGGCTACACCTTC. Amino acids: CASSLGQGDGYTF.

The chain employs TRBV10-2 and TRBJ2-3; 9 nucleotides match TRBD1. The CDR3 length is 17 residues. V trimming: 3 bases; J trimming: 1 base; junction bases outside the gene matches: 8. Germline CDR1 is WSHSY and CDR2 is SAAADI. The CDR3 DNA sequence: TGCGCCAGCAGTGAATCCGGGACAGGGTCGCGCACAGATACGCAGTATTTT. Translation: CASSESGTGSRTDTQYF.

The chain joins TRBV6-1 to TRBJ2-7, with a weak D call TRBD2 (6 bases). The length of the CDR3 is 16 residues. The V end lost 4 bases, the J end lost 2 bases, and 18 bases lay between the germline ends. Germline lookup yields CDR1 MNHNS and CDR2 SASEGT. CDR3: CASSAPPGLPTYEQYF. The CDR3 nucleotides read TGTGCCAGCAGTGCTCCCCCGGGACTCCCGACCTACGAGCAGTACTTC.

This clone is a singleton in its sample. This chain joins TRBV9 and TRBJ2-1; D is perhaps TRBD1 (5 bases). Germline assignment: CDR1 SGDLS and CDR2 YYNGEE. V was clipped by 0 bases and J by 3 bases, with 16 bases between them. The CDR3 spans 17 residues. The CDR3 protein is CASSVGIWTKIYNEQFF. The DNA of the CDR3 is TGTGCCAGCAGCGTAGGCATATGGACAAAAATCTACAATGAGCAGTTCTTC.

The chain is built from TRBV4-1 and TRBJ2-7; 7 nucleotides agree with TRBD2. V gave up 2 bases and J gave up 5 bases; unmatched junction bases: 12. The CDR3 totals 16 residues. Germline V gene lookup returns CDR1 MGHRA and CDR2 YSYEKL. CDR3 loop: CASSQTKGRVGDEQYF. CDR3 DNA sequence: TGCGCCAGCAGCCAAACAAAGGGGAGGGTCGGGGACGAGCAGTACTTC.

The CDR3 sequence is CASSPLSGTETQYF. The CDR3 DNA reads TGTGCCAGCTCACCACTCAGCGGTACAGAGACCCAGTACTTC. V gene TRBV18 combines with J gene TRBJ2-5, with D maybe TRBD2 (5 bases). The CDR3 has 14 residues. Germline V gene sequence: CDR1 KGHSH, CDR2 LQKENI. V dropped 1 base and J dropped 4 bases, with 10 bases sitting between them.

This clone was picked up one time. The CDR3 protein is CASSRTGTYEQYF. CDR3 nucleotides: TGTGCCAGCAGTCGGACAGGGACCTACGAGCAGTACTTC. This rearrangement joins TRBV6-5 to TRBJ2-7; the match to TRBD1 covers 8 bases. The CDR3 covers 13 residues. Germline V gene lookup returns CDR1 MNHEY and CDR2 SVGAGI. Trimming at V came to 5 bases and at J to 2 bases, leaving 2 bases not matched to a gene.

This chain uses TRBV6-5 with TRBJ2-5; 11 nucleotides align to TRBD2. Germline-derived CDR1 and CDR2 are MNHEY and SVGAGI. This CDR3 is built from 15 residues. Losses at the gene ends were 7 bases for V and 1 base for J; bases not matched to a gene: 5. CDR3: CASKRGTSGQETQYF. The CDR3 DNA sequence: TGTGCCAGCAAGAGGGGGACTAGCGGCCAAGAGACCCAGTACTTC.

The chain is built from TRBV11-2 and TRBJ1-3, with D unclear. Germline CDR1 and CDR2: SGHAT and FQNNGV. V lost 0 bases to trimming and J lost 0 bases, with 6 bases between them. The CDR3 loop spans 15 amino acids. The CDR3 protein is CASSLEGSSGNTIYF. CDR3 in DNA: TGTGCCAGCAGCTTAGAGGGGAGCTCTGGAAACACCATATATTTT.

The rearrangement links TRBV30 to TRBJ1-4; 7 bases fit TRBD1. CDR3 length: 14 amino acids. CDR1 and CDR2 from the germline V gene are GTSNPN and SVGIG (reference sequence). Trimming cost V 2 bases and J 7 bases; bases outside gene matches: 7. CDR3 DNA sequence: TGTGCCTGGAGTCGAATAGAGGGGGCTGAAAAACTGTTTTTT. Translating gives CAWSRIEGAEKLFF.

In this sample, this clone turned up once. CDR3 region: CARDTFGTDTQYF. DNA for the CDR3: TGTGCTAGAGACACTTTCGGCACAGATACGCAGTATTTT. The chain combines TRBV12-5 with TRBJ2-3; no clear D gene. Germline values: CDR1 LGHNT, CDR2 FRNRAP. V was clipped by 9 bases and J by 1 base, with 11 bases between them. The CDR3 runs 13 residues.

CDR3 residues: CSGEQGLNTEAFF. CDR3 sequence (DNA): TGCAGCGGGGAACAGGGCTTGAACACTGAAGCTTTCTTT. The chain couples TRBV29-1 to TRBJ1-1; a possible D gene is TRBD1 (6 bases). The V gene's germline CDR1 is SQVTM and CDR2 ANQGSEA. The CDR3 has 13 residues. V shed 7 bases and J shed 0 bases, with 12 bases lying between them.

The V call is TRBV7-6, the J call TRBJ2-1; TRBD1 might be the D (6 bases). The length of the CDR3 is 15 residues. CDR1 and CDR2 (germline): SGHVS, FNYEAQ. Trimming shortened V by 5 bases and J by 3 bases, and 14 bases separated the two germline ends. The CDR3 spells CASSIDRSLYNEQFF. The CDR3 DNA is TGTGCCAGCAGCATAGACAGGTCCCTCTACAATGAGCAGTTCTTC.

The gene calls are TRBV7-9 and TRBJ2-7; the match to TRBD2 covers 8 bases. After removal of 3 bases from V and 2 bases from J, the junction contained 6 bases not matched to a gene. The germline gives CDR1 SEHNR, CDR2 FQNEAQ (reference sequence). The CDR3 contains 15 residues. CDR3 sequence: CASSFGGREAYEQYF. CDR3 nucleotides: TGTGCCAGCAGCTTCGGGGGGCGGGAGGCCTACGAGCAGTACTTC.

The chain combines TRBV29-1 with TRBJ2-7, with D perhaps matching TRBD1 (6 bases). CDR1 and CDR2 (germline): SQVTM, ANQGSEA. V was shortened by 4 bases and J by 0 bases, with 16 bases between the two germline ends. This CDR3 spans 15 amino acids. CDR3 sequence reads: CSVGGHLRSSYEQYF. The CDR3 nucleotides read TGCAGCGTTGGGGGACACCTTAGGAGCTCCTACGAGCAGTACTTC.

A single count supports this clone. The chain carries TRBV18 and TRBJ2-3; no clear D gene. Trimming shortened V by 0 bases and J by 6 bases, and 4 bases separated the two germline ends. The CDR3 covers 12 residues. Germline CDR1 and CDR2: KGHSH and LQKENI. The CDR3 reads CASSPPLDTQYF. CDR3 DNA sequence: TGTGCCAGCTCACCACCACTTGATACGCAGTATTTT.

This chain connects TRBV5-1 to TRBJ2-5; 11 bases align to TRBD1. From germline, CDR1 is SGHRS and CDR2 YFSETQ. Trimming took 7 bases from V and 4 from J; bases not matched to a gene: 15. This CDR3 is 17 amino acids long. CDR3 sequence (DNA): TGCGCCAGCGCCGTTCCGGGACAGGGGGGGTCCGGAGAGACCCAGTACTTC. Amino acids: CASAVPGQGGSGETQYF.

This clone was seen once. The V and J genes are TRBV12-5 and TRBJ2-1; D uncertain. There are 13 residues in the CDR3. The V gene's germline CDR1 is LGHNT and CDR2 FRNRAP. V was shortened by 2 bases and J by 10 bases, with 12 bases between the two germline ends. The CDR3 here is CASGLPYVGEQFF. The CDR3 nucleotides are TGTGCTAGTGGTTTGCCCTATGTGGGCGAGCAGTTCTTC.

CDR3 protein: CASSLAPRQGAGGYTF. CDR3 sequence (DNA): TGTGCCAGCAGCTTAGCCCCACGACAGGGGGCGGGGGGCTACACCTTC. The rearrangement uses TRBV7-2 and TRBJ1-2, with 10 positions matching TRBD1. Trimming cost V 0 bases and J 8 bases; bases outside gene matches: 9. Germline V lookup: CDR1 SGHTA, CDR2 FQGNSA. CDR3 size: 16 residues.

The rearrangement uses TRBV7-3 and TRBJ1-4, with D perhaps matching TRBD1 (6 bases). Germline V gives CDR1 SGHTA, CDR2 FQGTGA. The V gene lost 2 bases and the J gene lost 8 bases, with 12 bases spanning the gap. This CDR3 region has 14 residues. The CDR3 DNA is TGTGCCAGCAGCTTAGTCACAGGGATGGAAAAACTGTTTTTT. Its protein is CASSLVTGMEKLFF.

The CDR3 here is CASSLTSGRASFYNEQFF. CDR3 nucleotides: TGTGCCAGCAGCCTGACTAGCGGGAGGGCCTCCTTCTACAATGAGCAGTTCTTC. The J gene is TRBJ2-1, the V gene TRBV7-9; 14 bases align to TRBD2. The V gene's germline CDR1 is SEHNR and CDR2 FQNEAQ (reference sequence). This CDR3 region has 18 residues. V shed 5 bases and J 3 bases; nucleotides not matched to a gene: 9.

V usage is TRBV6-5 and J usage is TRBJ1-2; a weak D match, TRBD1 (6 bases). The ends were cut back, 7 bases at V and 8 bases at J, with 20 bases in the middle. The CDR3 has 14 amino acids. Germline assignment: CDR1 MNHEY and CDR2 SVGAGI. This CDR3 reads CASTSTGTSGGYTF. CDR3 nucleotides: TGTGCCAGCACCTCCACCGGGACATCTGGGGGCTACACCTTC.

The chain links TRBV5-4 to TRBJ2-7, with 13 bases fitting TRBD2. This CDR3 region has 16 residues. The germline V gene has CDR1 SGHNT and CDR2 YYREEE (reference sequence). V gave up 3 bases and J gave up 3 bases; unmatched junction bases: 6. The CDR3 DNA follows: TGTGCCAGCAGCTCAGGACTAGCGGGAGTGGGCTACGAGCAGTACTTC. Its protein is CASSSGLAGVGYEQYF.

The chain is built from TRBV6-1 and TRBJ1-1; D is unclear. CDR3 length: 16 amino acids. The germline V gene has CDR1 MNHNS and CDR2 SASEGT. V lost 2 bases to trimming and J lost 5 bases, with 18 bases between them. CDR3 residues: CASSESSTFRRTEAFF. In nucleotides, the CDR3 is TGTGCCAGCAGTGAATCCTCAACATTCCGGCGGACTGAAGCTTTCTTT.